Below are 29 T cell receptor beta chains sequenced from a single sample in a study of response to subunit inactivated influenza vaccine. TCRdb re-derived calls from the RT-PCR reads in MiXCR, one entry per CDR3 protein. This sample has roughly 780,000 distinct CDR3 sequences; 15% to 20% occur once, and the top ten carry approximately 10%. The sample in question was PBMCs from blood, obtained around 5 days after vaccination. The receptors come from a man in his fifties who received an inactivated influenza vaccine.

This clonotype has just a few counts. The chain uses TRBV14 and TRBJ2-1, with D unresolved. CDR3 length: 17 residues. Germline V gene lookup returns CDR1 SGHDN and CDR2 FVKESK. Deletions cut 4 bases from V and 0 bases from J, with 16 bases between. CDR3 residues: CASSRLLSHSSYNEQFF. CDR3 sequence (DNA): TGTGCCAGCAGCCGTCTTCTTAGCCACAGCTCCTACAATGAGCAGTTCTTC.

The V call is TRBV29-1, the J call TRBJ2-7; TRBD2 aligns across 7 bases. CDR1 and CDR2 from the germline V gene are SQVTM and ANQGSEA. J was trimmed by 5 bases and V by 7 bases; bases with no gene match: 5. This CDR3 comprises 11 residues. The CDR3: CSAGRSHEQYF. CDR3 in DNA: TGCAGCGCCGGGAGGTCCCACGAGCAGTACTTC.

This clonotype was seen more than once but under ten times. This chain uses TRBV12-3 or TRBV12-4 with TRBJ1-2; D remains unclear. The CDR3 is 12 amino acids. Deletions cut 3 bases from V and 7 bases from J, with 9 bases between. The CDR3 sequence is CASSFTGLGYTF. The CDR3 nucleotides read TGTGCCAGCAGTTTCACCGGGCTTGGCTACACCTTC.

The genes are TRBV20-1 and TRBJ2-3, with 14 bases fitting TRBD2. Germline CDR1 is DFQATT and CDR2 is SNEGSKA (reference sequence). This CDR3 region has 16 residues. With V trimmed by 6 bases and J by 6 bases, 11 bases remained unmatched. The CDR3 nucleotides are TGCAGTGCCTCTTTGGGACTAGCGGGAGCGGGGGATACGCAGTATTTT. It encodes CSASLGLAGAGDTQYF.

This clonotype was detected a few times. This rearrangement joins TRBV12-3 or TRBV12-4 to TRBJ1-1, with 7 bases aligning to TRBD1. The CDR3 extends over 14 amino acids. The ends lost 5 bases at V and 1 base at J; junction bases unmatched: 4. CDR3 DNA: TGTGCCAGCAGTCAACAGGGGCGGAACACTGAAGCTTTCTTT. This translates into CASSQQGRNTEAFF.

This chain joins TRBV7-2 and TRBJ2-7; TRBD2 aligns across 8 bases. The V and J ends lost 1 base and 7 bases, in that order; junction bases with no gene match: 3. Germline loops: CDR1 SGHTA, CDR2 FQGNSA. The CDR3 is 13 amino acids. Here the CDR3 DNA reads TGTGCCAGCAGCTTAGGACTAGCGCGAGAGCAGTACTTC. This gives the protein CASSLGLAREQYF. The full variable domain, with the rest looked up from reference TRBV7-2 and TRBJ2-7, is GAGVSQSPSNKVTEKGKDVELRCDPISGHTALYWYRQSLGQGLEFLIYFQGNSAPDKSGLPSDRFSAERTGGSVSTLTIQRTQQEDSAVYLCASSLGLAREQYFGPGTRLTVT.

The genes are TRBV29-1 and TRBJ2-6, with D tentatively TRBD1 or TRBD2 (5 bases each). V was trimmed by 3 bases and J by 4 bases, leaving 10 bases between them. CDR1 and CDR2 from the germline V gene are SQVTM and ANQGSEA. The CDR3 runs to 14 residues. The DNA for the CDR3 is TGCAGCGTTGAGAGAGGGGAAGGGGCCAACGTCCTGACTTTC. Amino acid sequence: CSVERGEGANVLTF.

This chain connects TRBV11-2 to TRBJ2-3; 11 bases are a match to TRBD2. After removal of 1 base from V and 2 bases from J, the junction contained 2 bases not matched to a gene. Per germline, CDR1 SGHAT and CDR2 FQNNGV. The CDR3 is made up of 16 amino acids. CDR3 nucleotides: TGTGCCAGCAGCTTAGCTAGCGGGAGGTCCACAGATACGCAGTATTTT. Translating it yields CASSLASGRSTDTQYF.

The sample holds many counts of this clonotype. This chain joins TRBV12-3 or TRBV12-4 and TRBJ2-1; 9 bases are a match to TRBD2. CDR3 length equals 16 residues. The V and J ends lost 6 bases and 7 bases, in that order; junction bases with no gene match: 13. In nucleotides, the CDR3 is TGTGCCAGCAGCTTCATAGCGGGAGCCTCAGAGAATGAGCAGTTCTTC. Translated, it gives CASSFIAGASENEQFF.

The chain combines TRBV25-1 with TRBJ2-1, with 9 bases lining up with TRBD2. The CDR3 runs to 17 residues. The germline gives CDR1 MGHDK, CDR2 SYGVNS. Unmatched junction bases numbered 7, after V lost 0 bases and J lost 4 bases. CDR3 amino acids: CASSEYSGSASYNEQFF. In DNA form, the CDR3 reads TGTGCCAGCAGTGAATATAGCGGGAGCGCATCTTACAATGAGCAGTTCTTC. Full variable domain (remainder filled in from reference TRBV25-1 and TRBJ2-1): EADIYQTPRYLVIGTGKKITLECSQTMGHDKMYWYQQDPGMELHLIHYSYGVNSTEKGDLSSESTVSRIRTEHFPLTLESARPSHTSQYLCASSEYSGSASYNEQFFGPGTRLTVL.

This clonotype was found a few times. The chain carries TRBV5-1 and TRBJ1-1; D call uncertain. The CDR3 extends over 16 amino acids. Germline-derived CDR1 and CDR2 are SGHRS and YFSETQ. Trimming shortened V by 1 base and J by 0 bases, and 13 bases separated the two germline ends. CDR3 amino acids: CASSLFGAELNTEAFF. The DNA for the CDR3 is TGCGCCAGCAGCTTGTTTGGAGCGGAATTGAACACTGAAGCTTTCTTT.

The rearrangement uses TRBV5-1 and TRBJ1-4; D possibly corresponds to TRBD1 (6 bases). The CDR3 covers 15 residues. CDR1 is SGHRS and CDR2 is YFSETQ in the germline V gene. V shed 0 bases and J shed 5 bases, with 11 bases lying between them. The CDR3 reads CASSLATGKNEKLFF. The DNA for the CDR3 is TGCGCCAGCAGCTTGGCCACAGGGAAGAATGAAAAACTGTTTTTT.

This clonotype came up a few times. The chain carries TRBV5-1 and TRBJ2-1, with 14 bases lining up with TRBD2. V trimming: 4 bases; J trimming: 8 bases; junction bases outside the gene matches: 11. Germline CDR1 is SGHRS and CDR2 is YFSETQ. The length of the CDR3 is 17 residues. The DNA for the CDR3 is TGCGCCAGCAGCCCCGATCGGACTAGCGGGAGGACGGATGAGCAGTTCTTC. As protein: CASSPDRTSGRTDEQFF.

This clonotype was detected only once. Because it lacks the conserved phenylalanine or tryptophan at the end, this CDR3 is likely a read error. This CDR3 reads CSASSSVGGSPLHY. The CDR3 DNA reads TGCAGTGCTAGTAGTTCTGTTGGGGGATCACCCCTCCACTAT. The rearrangement uses TRBV20-1 and TRBJ1-6; the D gene is possibly TRBD1 (5 bases). From germline, CDR1 is DFQATT and CDR2 SNEGSKA (reference sequence). The CDR3 consists of 14 residues. The ends were cut back, 3 bases at V and 10 bases at J, with 16 bases in the middle.

This clonotype occurred a few times. The J gene is TRBJ2-4, the V gene TRBV4-3, with 11 bases lining up with TRBD2. This CDR3 is 15 amino acids long. The V gene end was trimmed by 4 bases and the J gene end by 3 bases; junction bases not matched to a gene: 2. Germline CDR1 is LGHNA and CDR2 is YSLEER. The CDR3 DNA reads as TGCGCCAGCAGCCCCGGACTAGCGGGCAAAAACATTCAGTACTTC. Its translation is CASSPGLAGKNIQYF.

This clonotype was detected a few times. The chain joins TRBV6-1 to TRBJ2-7; D is unresolved. The CDR3 is 13 residues long. Trimming took off 4 bases at V and 4 bases at J, with 11 bases between the two ends. The V gene's germline CDR1 is MNHNS and CDR2 SASEGT. CDR3 nucleotide sequence: TGTGCCAGCAGTGTTTTCCATCTATACGAGCAGTACTTC. This codes for CASSVFHLYEQYF.

This clonotype was counted between two and nine times. This chain links TRBV28 with TRBJ2-1; TRBD2 matches at 8 bases. Germline V CDR1 and CDR2: MDHEN, SYDVKM. V shed 5 bases, J shed 7 bases, and the junction held 10 bases outside the gene matches. CDR3 length: 15 amino acids. In DNA, the CDR3 is TGTGCCAGCAGTCCCCCCGGGACTAGGGGTAATGAGCAGTTCTTC. This encodes CASSPPGTRGNEQFF.

The genes are TRBV20-1 and TRBJ2-7; D is perhaps TRBD1 (5 bases). The germline gives CDR1 DFQATT, CDR2 SNEGSKA (reference sequence). Between the trimmed V and J ends, which lost 1 base and 3 bases, there was a span of 16 bases. This CDR3 contains 15 residues. The CDR3 DNA follows: TGCAGTGCTAGAGCTAGGCCAGGGTTCGTCTACGAGCAGTACTTC. This encodes CSARARPGFVYEQYF.

This clonotype has a handful of counts. Here the CDR3 reads CASSTTGGYDGYTF. The CDR3 DNA is TGTGCCAGCAGTACAACAGGGGGTTACGATGGCTACACCTTC. J is TRBJ1-2 and V is TRBV28; TRBD1 aligns across 8 bases. The CDR3 sequence is 14 residues long. Losses at the gene ends were 5 bases for V and 6 bases for J; bases not matched to a gene: 8. Germline V lookup: CDR1 MDHEN, CDR2 SYDVKM.

V is TRBV2 and J is TRBJ2-3, with 13 bases fitting TRBD2. After removal of 2 bases from V and 0 bases from J, the junction contained 8 bases not matched to a gene. Germline values: CDR1 SNHLY, CDR2 FYNNEI. The CDR3 is 19 residues long. The CDR3 DNA reads as TGTGCCAGCAGTGAAATCGGGACTAGCGGGGCAACTAGCACAGATACGCAGTATTTT. Protein sequence: CASSEIGTSGATSTDTQYF.

This clonotype has just a few counts. The J gene is TRBJ2-2, the V gene TRBV18; D is ambiguous. The CDR3 contains 11 residues. The germline V and J ends were trimmed by 4 bases and 9 bases, with 6 bases remaining between them. The V gene's germline CDR1 is KGHSH and CDR2 LQKENI. For the CDR3, the DNA is TGTGCCAGCTCACGGACCCGGGAGCTGTTTTTT. This translates into CASSRTRELFF.

The genes are TRBV20-1 and TRBJ2-3; 8 nucleotides align to TRBD2. Germline loops: CDR1 DFQATT, CDR2 SNEGSKA (reference sequence). This CDR3 comprises 14 residues. V dropped 2 bases and J dropped 5; count of bases not matched to a gene: 6. The CDR3 region is CSARSGGHGDTQYF. Written as DNA, the CDR3 is TGCAGTGCTAGATCGGGGGGGCACGGAGATACGCAGTATTTT.

V is TRBV12-3 or TRBV12-4 and J is TRBJ1-4; D is undetermined. Trimming took 6 bases from V and 6 from J, leaving 14 bases between them. This CDR3 comprises 14 residues. The CDR3 DNA reads as TGTGCCAGCAGGCGGGGTCGGGTGGATGAAAAACTGTTTTTT. It encodes CASRRGRVDEKLFF.

This chain joins TRBV6-1 and TRBJ2-1, with 12 bases that match TRBD2. Germline assignment: CDR1 MNHNS and CDR2 SASEGT. After removal of 6 bases from V and 8 bases from J, the junction contained 2 bases not matched to a gene. The CDR3 is 13 amino acids. CDR3 region: CASSRLAGDEQFF. The CDR3 coding sequence is TGTGCCAGCAGCAGACTAGCGGGAGATGAGCAGTTCTTC.

The chain recombines TRBV18 with TRBJ2-7, with TRBD1 as a possible D gene (6 bases). V gave up 0 bases and J gave up 3 bases, with 9 bases separating them. The CDR3 consists of 14 residues. CDR1 is KGHSH and CDR2 is LQKENI in the germline V gene. The CDR3 sequence is CASSPPTGGYEQYF. The CDR3 bases are TGTGCCAGCTCACCACCGACAGGCGGCTACGAGCAGTACTTC.

The chain joins TRBV10-3 to TRBJ2-5; the D is unclear. The CDR3 has 12 amino acids. CDR1 is ENHRY, CDR2 SYGVKD, per germline. Trimming removed 3 bases from V and 5 bases from J, with 7 bases in between. For the CDR3, the DNA is TGTGCCATCAGTGACAGGATGGAGACCCAGTACTTC. Translation: CAISDRMETQYF.

The V and J genes are TRBV29-1 and TRBJ2-7, with 10 bases that match TRBD2. Trimming took 4 bases from V and 7 from J; bases not matched to a gene: 7. Germline CDR1 reads SQVTM; CDR2 reads ANQGSEA. CDR3 size: 13 residues. Here the CDR3 reads CSVVPAGGLEQYF. The CDR3 DNA sequence: TGCAGCGTTGTACCAGCGGGAGGGTTGGAGCAGTACTTC.

The chain joins TRBV11-1 to TRBJ2-1; D gene ambiguous. The germline V and J ends were trimmed by 2 bases and 4 bases, with 15 bases remaining between them. CDR1 and CDR2 (germline): SGHAT, FQDESV (reference sequence). The length of the CDR3 is 16 residues. CDR3 loop: CASSLRIAGRYNEQFF. The DNA of the CDR3 is TGTGCCAGCAGCTTAAGAATAGCCGGCCGGTACAATGAGCAGTTCTTC.

The chain employs TRBV20-1 and TRBJ2-7, with D possibly called TRBD1 or TRBD2 (5 bases each). V was cut by 0 bases and J by 4 bases, with 7 bases left in between. Germline values: CDR1 DFQATT, CDR2 SNEGSKA (reference sequence). The CDR3 has 12 amino acids. The CDR3 DNA follows: TGCAGTGCTAGAGAGGGGGATTACGAGCAGTACTTC. It is translated as CSAREGDYEQYF.